A selection of T cell receptor beta chains follows, all from one sample in a study of identical twins. TCRdb called the 5' RACE reads again in MiXCR, with one record for every CDR3 protein. The data show 1.5 million to 2 million distinct CDR3 sequences, with about 32% seen just once and about 0.27% held by the top ten. The sequencing sample was made of cord blood. The receptor set was obtained from a newborn girl in good health. Each CDR3 is given with its conserved first and last residue. The D gene is left open where the match is weak. Expanded clones get a size class; other rows say once, few or many, or leave the size out.

abundance	d_gene	j_gene	v_gene	CDR3aa
NA	NA	TRBJ1-1	TRBV5-1	CASSLQGFGNAEAFF
many	TRBD2	TRBJ2-1	TRBV4-2	CASSQVLADYNEQFF
NA	TRBD1	TRBJ2-3	TRBV5-6	CAGRPGQPSTDTQYF
NA	TRBD1	TRBJ2-7	TRBV20-1	CSADGQGAYEQYF
NA	TRBD2	TRBJ2-1	TRBV24-1	CATSDRSSGIYNEQFF
NA	TRBD1	TRBJ2-1	TRBV28	CASSDAGLYAGQGHNEQFF
NA	NA	TRBJ1-5	TRBV4-1	CASSPLERNQPQHF
NA	NA	TRBJ2-5	TRBV6-5	CASSYIWGGETQYF
many	NA	TRBJ2-5	TRBV20-1	CSARDLSSSGETQYF
many	NA	TRBJ2-1	TRBV7-2	CASSLVASPYNEQFF
NA	TRBD2	TRBJ2-3	TRBV11-2	CASSPIAGRRADTQYF
NA	TRBD1	TRBJ1-1	TRBV5-5	CASSLQGVDTEAFF
NA	TRBD1	TRBJ2-1	TRBV20-1	CSARVSDRVYNEQFF
few	TRBD1	NA	TRBV5-1	CASSLGTGSIYEQYF
few	TRBD2	TRBJ2-1	TRBV7-9	CASSVSGSENNEQFF
many	NA	TRBJ1-2	TRBV15	CATSARASYGYTF
few	NA	TRBJ2-1	TRBV24-1	CATSDTGQQFF
NA	TRBD2	TRBJ2-1	TRBV10-3	CAISDQGLAGWVDEQFF
NA	TRBD2	TRBJ2-7	TRBV28	CASSFLTSGGYGQYF
NA	NA	TRBJ1-5	TRBV5-1	CASSVRPTTGNSNQPQHF
few	NA	TRBJ2-7	TRBV2	CASHLNRDPSYEQYF
NA	TRBD1	TRBJ1-1	TRBV5-4	CASSFRDRGATEAFF
NA	TRBD2	TRBJ2-1	TRBV5-1	CASSFASGSYNEQFF
many	NA	TRBJ1-2	TRBV4-2	CASSQEEGDNYGYTF
few	NA	TRBJ2-3	TRBV24-1	CATSDLWLPTQYF
NA	TRBD1	TRBJ1-6	TRBV12-3/TRBV12-4	CASSNDRENPPLHF
few	TRBD1	TRBJ1-1	TRBV6-8	CASSYSTGQGNTEAFF
NA	NA	TRBJ1-5	TRBV12-3/TRBV12-4	CASNSNNQPQHF
NA	TRBD1	TRBJ1-2	TRBV11-2	CASSDIRDRDRANYGYTF
few	NA	TRBJ1-2	TRBV20-1	CSASGVEALISINYGYTF
few	TRBD2	TRBJ2-5	TRBV6-2/TRBV6-3	CASSYGSSGGPSKETQYF
NA	NA	TRBJ2-7	TRBV27	CASSLPGAQVYEQYF
NA	NA	TRBJ1-5	TRBV30	CAWSRGVGQPQHF
few	NA	TRBJ2-4	TRBV27	CASSFGPQGEQYF
NA	TRBD1	TRBJ1-2	TRBV20-1	CSATTGHYGYTF
many	NA	TRBJ2-7	TRBV10-3	CAISELGSVTYEQYF
few	TRBD1	TRBJ1-1	TRBV19	CASSRDRVDFRNTEAFF
NA	NA	TRBJ1-5	TRBV25-1	CASSPTGLGGPQHF
NA	NA	TRBJ2-7	TRBV19	CASTQDGSYEQYF
NA	TRBD2	TRBJ2-3	TRBV4-1	CASSQVSSGRRDTQYF
few	TRBD2	TRBJ2-5	TRBV13	CASSLWTSGLRETQYF
NA	TRBD1	TRBJ2-3	TRBV29-1	CSVAPGQGPDTQYF
NA	NA	TRBJ2-3	TRBV20-1	CSARVAGLGTDTQYF
few	TRBD1	TRBJ1-4	TRBV7-9	CASSTGSGTVNEKLFF
few	TRBD1	TRBJ2-2	TRBV12-3/TRBV12-4	CASSLGDSPTITGELFF
NA	NA	TRBJ1-2	TRBV6-5	CASSYSSVLGYTF
NA	TRBD1	TRBJ1-1	TRBV6-2/TRBV6-3	CASSLLTGWNTEAFF
few	NA	TRBJ1-1	TRBV29-1	CSVRGSPGTEAFF
NA	TRBD1	TRBJ1-5	TRBV19	CASSPRTGGDPQHF